This T cell receptor beta chain appears in the sequencing data of a study of cytomegalovirus exposure and HLA in healthy donors (dated by TCRdb to the late 2010s). At the level of the whole study: A later analysis indicated that the 95 to 150 validation repertoires were generated on the platform also employed for the 700 or so repertoires of the first cohort. Along with the approximately 650-subject first cohort, a separate validation cohort of over 90 different subjects was used. The study was designed to test whether signatures of past pathogen exposure could be identified by cataloging public T cell receptors. To predict cytomegalovirus infection status, the study combined high-throughput TCR immunosequencing, statistical association of individual TCRs with disease status, and machine learning.

The donors were included in the validation cohort of roughly 130 subjects, a group kept apart from the roughly 670-subject first cohort. Broad study findings and their caveats: In both the original and validation cohorts, the classifier was reported to diagnose cytomegalovirus status with high specificity and sensitivity. It was suggested by the authors that the approach could potentially be generalized to other disease states and immunological phenotypes. Subsequent analysis determined that TCRs grouped into clusters in the first cohort also showed a tendency toward co-occurrence across the 90 to 150 validation repertoires, and approximately 93% of cluster scores exceeded 0. Three of the identified cytomegalovirus-associated TCR beta chains were confirmed in vitro to be specific for cytomegalovirus antigens. The study listed 150 to 200 TCR beta chains as associated with cytomegalovirus. The validation cohort had no HLA typing available for a later analysis, so co-occurrence within that cohort was assessed over all 130 or so repertoires. Most TCR sequences were seen in very few donors, while some public TCRs were found in many individuals.

Library preparation was by the immunoSEQ multiplex PCR assay. The source study handled its data this way. A statistical classification framework was built for diagnosing cytomegalovirus status from the catalog of TCR beta chain sequences. This is the immuneACCESS table as TCRdb keeps it, with only in-frame sequences that have V and J called. A part of the clones is gone; compared with another copy, unresolved V genes explain less than half, and the rest is unexplained. The DNA was the basis for D and trimming; V, J and clone size are from that table. The sample yields about 48,000 clones; 88% were counted once. The ten largest clones take up 6% to 8% of the sample. Regarding this clone: The specificity of this receptor is unknown. Qualities for individual bases were not recorded, and no much larger clone is one base off.

Material for sequencing was PBMCs. The receptor was isolated from a woman under 40 in good health and CMV-seronegative.

Here the CDR3 is given as CASSPGATGTEAFF. The DNA sequence reads TGTGCCAGCAGTCCAGGGGCAACAGGGACTGAAGCTTTCTTT. The chain is assembled from TRBV27 and TRBJ1-1; matching of 6 bases hints at TRBD1 as the D gene. Trimming removed 5 bases from V and 5 bases from J, leaving 15 bases between the germline ends. Taken from cysteine to phenylalanine, the CDR3 has 14 residues. Only the CDR3 DNA is retained, 42 bases long and in frame from the first base. CDR1 and CDR2, per the germline V gene (reference sequence), are MNHEY and SMNVEV.